This is a list of T cell receptor beta chains from one sample in a study of blood T cell repertoires in COVID-19. Clones were sequenced by immunoSEQ multiplex PCR, and TCRdb holds only the in-frame ones, with some missing. Of 150,000 to 200,000 clones in the sample, less than 90% are singletons; the top ten hold 10% to 11%. Source material: peripheral blood. All receptors derive from a woman aged 55-75 years with COVID-19, enrolled during active disease. Each CDR3 is given with its conserved first and last residue. D genes are given only for firm matches. Expanded clones are given a class, and other clones once, few, many or no size at all.

cdr3_nt,cdr3_aa,d_call,j_call,clone_size,v_call
TGCAGCATGACACAGGGGATGAACACTGAAGCTTTCTTT,CSMTQGMNTEAFF,TRBD1,TRBJ1-1,.,TRBV29-1
TGTGCCAGCAGCTTGGGACAGGGTATAGAGACCCAGTACTTC,CASSLGQGIETQYF,TRBD1,TRBJ2-5,once,TRBV5-5
TGTGCCAGCTCACCGACCTCGGACACCCTGAACTATGGCTACACCTTC,CASSPTSDTLNYGYTF,.,TRBJ1-2,.,TRBV18
TGTGCCAGCAGTTTATCCGGGACTAGGTCCCCTCGCGTGACGCAGTATTTT,CASSLSGTRSPRVTQYF,TRBD2,TRBJ2-3,once,TRBV27
TGCGCCAGCAGTCTTCACAGGAACACCGGGGAGCTGTTTTTT,CASSLHRNTGELFF,.,TRBJ2-2,.,TRBV23-1
TGTGCCAGCAGCCCAGGGACTAGTCCCTACGAGCAGTACTTC,CASSPGTSPYEQYF,TRBD2,TRBJ2-7,.,TRBV5-4
TGCGCCAGCAGCTACTGGACTAGCGGGAGTATCAACAATGAGCAGTTCTTC,CASSYWTSGSINNEQFF,TRBD2,TRBJ2-1,few,TRBV4-1
TGCAGCGTTGAGAGGGACAGGGAGGGCTACACCTTC,CSVERDREGYTF,TRBD1,TRBJ1-2,.,TRBV29-1
TGCAGCGTCCTGGACAGGCCGGGGGCTGGGGCCAACGTCCTGACTTTC,CSVLDRPGAGANVLTF,.,TRBJ2-6,.,TRBV29-1
TGTGCCAGCGGCCGTAGGGACAGGGGGGTTCAGCCCCAGCATTTT,CASGRRDRGVQPQHF,TRBD1,TRBJ1-5,.,TRBV6-6
TGTGCCACCAGCAGAGATGGCATGAACACTGAAGCTTTCTTT,CATSRDGMNTEAFF,.,TRBJ1-1,.,TRBV15
TGTGCCAGCAGTGTGGGACAACGTTTGAAAAACACTGAAGCTTTCTTT,CASSVGQRLKNTEAFF,.,TRBJ1-1,.,TRBV6-6
TGCGCCAGTCAGGGGGCCGAGACCCTCGCCGAGCAGTACTTC,CASQGAETLAEQYF,TRBD1,TRBJ2-7,.,TRBV10-2
TGTGCCAGCAAAAGCGGGCCGCCTGAGCAGTTCTTC,CASKSGPPEQFF,.,TRBJ2-1,.,TRBV11-2
TGTGCCGGTCAGGCTAGCGGGAGGTACGATACGCAGTATTTT,CAGQASGRYDTQYF,TRBD2,TRBJ2-3,.,TRBV5-4
TGTGCCTGGGGAACCGGGCCCAGGACTAGATACGAGCAGTACTTC,CAWGTGPRTRYEQYF,TRBD2,TRBJ2-7,.,TRBV30
TGTGCCAGCAGTTCCAAACTCGGGACAGCCACTGAAGCTTTCTTT,CASSSKLGTATEAFF,TRBD1,TRBJ1-1,once,TRBV6-2/TRBV6-3
TGTGCCAGCAGTTTAAAAGGGGGCACTGAAGCTTTCTTT,CASSLKGGTEAFF,.,TRBJ1-1,.,TRBV12-3/TRBV12-4
TGCGCCAGCAGCTTGGACGGGCAGGGGGGCTATGGCTACACCTTC,CASSLDGQGGYGYTF,TRBD1,TRBJ1-2,.,TRBV5-1
TGTGCCAGCAGCCGGGGGGATCAGCCCCAGCATTTT,CASSRGDQPQHF,.,TRBJ1-5,.,TRBV3-1/TRBV3-2
TGTGCCATCAGTGGCGTCGGGTCAGGGGTTAGTTCACCCCTCCACTTT,CAISGVGSGVSSPLHF,.,TRBJ1-6,.,TRBV10-3
TGCAGCGTGGGAGGGGGGACAGGGAGTTACGAGCAGTACTTC,CSVGGGTGSYEQYF,TRBD1,TRBJ2-7,.,TRBV29-1
TGCGCCAGCTCTGTCGCTGGACAGGGGGATCAGCCCCAGCATTTT,CASSVAGQGDQPQHF,TRBD1,TRBJ1-5,.,TRBV5-1
TGCGCCAGCAGCCAAGTAGGCAGGGGGGCCTACGAGCAGTACTTC,CASSQVGRGAYEQYF,.,TRBJ2-7,once,TRBV4-3
TGTGCCAGCAGCTCCCTGATGGCGGGAGTTGACTTC,CASSSLMAGVDF,TRBD2,TRBJ2-7,.,TRBV7-9
TGTGCCTGGAGTGACCCGAATAGAGGGTCACCCCTCCACTTT,CAWSDPNRGSPLHF,.,TRBJ1-6,.,TRBV30
TGTGCCAGCACCCTAGACCAGAACACTGAAGCTTTCTTT,CASTLDQNTEAFF,.,TRBJ1-1,.,TRBV3-1/TRBV3-2
TGCGCCAGCAGCCAAGTACAGGGGGCCTTGAACACTGAAGCTTTCTTT,CASSQVQGALNTEAFF,TRBD1,TRBJ1-1,.,TRBV4-1
TGTGCCAGCAGTTATTCAGGGGGGATTTCCTACGAGCAGTACTTC,CASSYSGGISYEQYF,.,TRBJ2-7,few,TRBV2
TGTGCCAGTAGTATTGCCGCGAGGAATCAGCCCCAGCATTTT,CASSIAARNQPQHF,.,TRBJ1-5,.,TRBV19
TGTGCCAGCAGCGTAGGGTCGGACACCGGGGAGCTGTTTTTT,CASSVGSDTGELFF,.,TRBJ2-2,.,TRBV9
TGTGCCAGCAGCTTAACTAGCGGGAGGCCCTACGAGCAGTACTTC,CASSLTSGRPYEQYF,TRBD2,TRBJ2-7,.,TRBV11-1
TGCGCCAGCAGCCAAGAGGGGACAGGGGGCGCTTGGGGCACCATATATTTT,CASSQEGTGGAWGTIYF,TRBD1,TRBJ1-3,.,TRBV4-3
TGTGCCAGCAGTTCAGATTATAGCAATCAGCCCCAGCATTTT,CASSSDYSNQPQHF,.,TRBJ1-5,.,TRBV2
TGTGCCAGCAGCTTATCGGGACACCAGACTGACGAGCAGTACTTC,CASSLSGHQTDEQYF,.,TRBJ2-7,.,TRBV11-3
TGTGCCAGCAGCTTGGGTAGCGGGACAACTAGCACAGATACGCAGTATTTT,CASSLGSGTTSTDTQYF,TRBD2,TRBJ2-3,.,TRBV7-9
TGTGCCAGCGGGGAGCTAGAAGGCATGAACACTGAAGCTTTCTTT,CASGELEGMNTEAFF,.,TRBJ1-1,.,TRBV6-5
TGTGCCAGCGGCTTAGCGGGACTAGCGGCCGGGGAGCTGTTTTTT,CASGLAGLAAGELFF,TRBD2,TRBJ2-2,once,TRBV7-2
TGTGCCGCATTAGGGGGACGGGTGGGCGAGCAGTACTTC,CAALGGRVGEQYF,.,TRBJ2-7,.,TRBV30
TGTGCCAGCAGTGAGCCAGGGCATGAGCAGTACTTC,CASSEPGHEQYF,.,TRBJ2-7,.,TRBV6-1
TGTGCCAGCAGCTTAGCGGCTAGCTCCTACAATGAGCAGTTCTTC,CASSLAASSYNEQFF,.,TRBJ2-1,.,TRBV11-2
TGTGCCAGCAGTTACCCCGTGGCAGGGGGCAATCAGCCCCAGCATTTT,CASSYPVAGGNQPQHF,.,TRBJ1-5,.,TRBV6-6
TGTGCCACCAGTGATCCCCTTGACAGGGTGGGTTACAATGAGCAGTTCTTC,CATSDPLDRVGYNEQFF,TRBD1,TRBJ2-1,.,TRBV24-1
TGTGCCAGCTCCAGGACGGACAGGAGCAATCAGCCCCAGCATTTT,CASSRTDRSNQPQHF,TRBD1,TRBJ1-5,.,TRBV18
TGTGCCAGCAGGTCGACAGGGGACTCCTACGAGCAGTACTTC,CASRSTGDSYEQYF,TRBD1,TRBJ2-7,.,TRBV6-5